This TCR beta chain appears in the sequencing data of a study of blood T cells in healthy people across ages. Together with a sample-barcoded 5' primer, a J-beta primer mix was included in a second PCR lasting roughly 6 to 12 cycles. MiXCR was run by TCRdb on the 5' RACE reads, yielding one entry per CDR3 protein. This table holds approximately 880,000 distinct CDR3 sequences, approximately 49% found once. Sequenced: blood. This TCR was recovered from a man aged 25 to 40 in good health.

In DNA, the CDR3 is TGCAGTGCTAGAGATACAGGGGGGGACAATCAGCCCCAGCATTTT. This encodes CSARDTGGDNQPQHF. The chain joins TRBV20-1 to TRBJ1-5; TRBD1 agrees at 8 bases. Trimming cost V 0 bases and J 3 bases; bases outside gene matches: 4. This CDR3 is 15 amino acids long. Germline lookup yields CDR1 DFQATT and CDR2 SNEGSKA (reference sequence).